The clone carrying this TCR beta chain was counted a few times. What it binds is not known. TCRdb re-analysed the 5' RACE reads in MiXCR, keeping a single row per CDR3 protein. The sample lists around 530,000 distinct CDR3 sequences; about a sixth were seen once. The data were obtained in a study of T cells after yellow fever vaccination. As for the study in general: The SMART-Seq v4 Ultra Low Input method served to prepare the low-cell-number fractions. General study points: Repertoires obtained by FACS sorting could include abundant clonotypes that entered as contaminants from the bulk population.

After removal of 4 bases from V and 7 bases from J, the junction contained 9 bases not matched to a gene. Per germline, CDR1 SGHNT and CDR2 YYREEE (reference sequence). The CDR3 length is 15 residues. The chain recombines TRBV5-4 with TRBJ1-4; 8 bases match TRBD1. The source material was PBMCs, sampled 5 to 6 days after the first yellow fever vaccination. The clonotype was recovered from a man aged 18-30 years who received the YFV17D yellow fever vaccine. CDR3 sequence (DNA): TGTGCCAGCAGCAAGGACAGGGTTGGGGGTGAAAAACTGTTTTTT. It codes for CASSKDRVGGEKLFF.